The 26 T cell receptor beta chains presented below share a single source sample, sequenced in a study of molecular identifiers for immune sequencing clone quantification. A single record per CDR3 protein comes from TCRdb applying MiXCR to the PCR reads. The sample consists of more than 450,000 distinct CDR3 sequences, about 22% of them appearing once. Sample: naive CD8+ T cells from blood, with Jurkat cell RNA spiked in. The sample's subset: FACS-sorted CD8+CD4-CCR7+CD45RA+ naive T cells. These receptor sequences come from a human donor in good health. Some libraries in this study had Jurkat cell RNA spiked in.

This clonotype was picked up many times. The chain has TRBV7-9 and TRBJ1-5; D not certain. The CDR3 contains 13 residues. The germline V gene has CDR1 SEHNR and CDR2 FQNEAQ (reference sequence). V lost 1 base and J lost 7, with 8 bases in between. CDR3: CASSLDRGQPQHF. In nucleotides, the CDR3 is TGTGCCAGCAGCTTAGATAGAGGGCAGCCCCAGCATTTT.

This rearrangement joins TRBV5-1 to TRBJ2-7; D remains ambiguous. Germline assignment: CDR1 SGHRS and CDR2 YFSETQ. V was trimmed by 0 bases and J by 7 bases, leaving 8 bases between them. This CDR3 has 12 amino acids. The chain's CDR3 is CASSLGPSEQYF. As DNA, the CDR3 is TGCGCCAGCAGCTTGGGTCCCTCGGAGCAGTACTTC.

This clonotype is a singleton in its sample. The chain employs TRBV19 and TRBJ2-1; 7 bases agree with TRBD2. V shed 6 bases and J 11 bases; nucleotides not matched to a gene: 13. From germline, CDR1 is LNHDA and CDR2 SQIVND (reference sequence). This CDR3 has 14 residues. The CDR3 DNA reads as TGTGCCAGTAGCATTACGGGGGGATGGAATCAGCAGTTCTTC. As protein: CASSITGGWNQQFF.

This clonotype was picked up a small number of times. The rearrangement links TRBV27 to TRBJ2-7; D is unclear. V lost 5 bases to trimming and J lost 3 bases, with 11 bases between them. CDR1 and CDR2 (germline): MNHEY, SMNVEV (reference sequence). The CDR3 totals 13 residues. CDR3 in DNA: TGTGCCAGCAGTATCGGTACGAACTACGAGCAGTACTTC. This sequence encodes CASSIGTNYEQYF.

The chain links TRBV21-1 to TRBJ2-3; the table assigns TRBD1, which was not confirmed against the DNA. TRBV21-1 is annotated as a pseudogene. The CDR3 has 15 amino acids. The CDR3, as DNA: TGTGCCAGCAGCAAAAGAGCAGGGATCACAGATACGCAGTATTTT. This sequence encodes CASSKRAGITDTQYF.

As regards this clonotype: The missing conserved phenylalanine or tryptophan at the end of this CDR3 makes a read error likely. This rearrangement joins TRBV28 to TRBJ2-7; D unclear. The CDR3 runs 14 residues. Germline loops: CDR1 MDHEN, CDR2 SYDVKM. Trimming cost V 8 bases and J 2 bases, with 16 bases left between them. This chain's CDR3 is CASGNGRFAYEQYL. CDR3 in DNA: TGTGCCAGCGGAAATGGCCGGTTCGCCTACGAGCAGTACCTC.

This clonotype was recorded at least ten times. The V gene is TRBV28, the J gene TRBJ2-7, with D possibly matching TRBD1 (5 bases). V lost 5 bases and J lost 1, with 12 bases in between. The CDR3 runs 14 residues. Germline V gene data show CDR1 as MDHEN and CDR2 as SYDVKM. The CDR3: CASSTPTVSYEQYF. Written as DNA, the CDR3 is TGTGCCAGCAGTACCCCGACAGTTTCCTACGAGCAGTACTTC.

The chain is built from TRBV7-9 and TRBJ1-1, with D uncertain. Germline V gene lookup returns CDR1 SEHNR and CDR2 FQNEAQ (reference sequence). This CDR3 is built from 15 residues. The V end was cut by 4 bases, the J end by 0 bases, with 12 bases between. Here the CDR3 DNA reads TGTGCCAGCAGCTCAGGCCGGGGATTGAACACTGAAGCTTTCTTT. It translates to CASSSGRGLNTEAFF.

Ten or more counts support this clonotype. This chain uses TRBV20-1 with TRBJ2-4; D possibly uses TRBD1 or TRBD2 (6 bases each). Germline CDR1 reads DFQATT; CDR2 reads SNEGSKA (reference sequence). The CDR3 covers 14 residues. The V end was cut by 3 bases, the J end by 0 bases, with 9 bases between. As DNA, the CDR3 is TGCAGTGCTAGGGAGGGGGTAGCCAAAAACATTCAGTACTTC. Encoded protein: CSAREGVAKNIQYF.

There are a few counts of this clonotype. The chain has TRBV6-5 and TRBJ2-7; possibly TRBD1 or TRBD2 for D (5 bases each). CDR3 length: 15 residues. Trimming stripped 0 bases from V and 3 bases from J, with 12 bases between. Germline V gene data show CDR1 as MNHEY and CDR2 as SVGAGI. DNA for the CDR3: TGTGCCAGCAGTTACTCTCTCCAGGGACGCTACGAGCAGTACTTC. Translation: CASSYSLQGRYEQYF.

The chain combines TRBV2 with TRBJ2-5, with 8 nucleotides matching TRBD1. The trim removed 1 base at V and 4 bases at J, leaving 5 bases unmatched. Germline CDR1 is SNHLY and CDR2 is FYNNEI. The CDR3 has 15 residues. Here the CDR3 reads CASSEGGRGRETQYF. CDR3 DNA: TGTGCCAGCAGTGAAGGGGGCAGGGGGCGAGAGACCCAGTACTTC.

In the case of this clonotype: This may come from a read error, since a much larger clone is one base off. Because it lacks the conserved phenylalanine or tryptophan at the end, this CDR3 is likely a read error. The chain joins TRBV28 to TRBJ2-3, with TRBD2 matching over 7 bases. Germline trimming cut 5 bases from V and 4 bases from J; bases unmatched to any gene: 9. The CDR3 is 15 amino acids. Germline lookup yields CDR1 MDHEN and CDR2 SYDVKM. CDR3 loop: CASSTRLAGPDTQYI. The CDR3 coding sequence is TGTGCCAGCAGTACCAGACTAGCAGGTCCAGATACGCAGTATATT.

This clonotype was detected many times. The chain has TRBV13 and TRBJ1-1; D ambiguous. V lost 0 bases and J 1 base, leaving 9 bases between the germline ends. CDR1 PRHDT and CDR2 FYEKMQ come from the germline V gene (reference sequence). The length of the CDR3 is 15 residues. Here the CDR3 DNA reads TGTGCCAGCAGCTTAGGGGTTACTACGAACACTGAAGCTTTCTTT. Translated: CASSLGVTTNTEAFF. The whole variable domain, filled in from reference TRBV13 and TRBJ1-1, reads AAGVIQSPRHLIKEKRETATLKCYPIPRHDTVYWYQQGPGQDPQFLISFYEKMQSDKGSIPDRFSAQQFSDYHSELNMSSLELGDSALYFCASSLGVTTNTEAFFGQGTRLTVV.

This clonotype was seen a few times. The rearrangement joins TRBV14 to TRBJ2-5; D is uncertain. CDR3 length: 15 amino acids. Germline V gene data show CDR1 as SGHDN and CDR2 as FVKESK. V gave up 0 bases and J gave up 2 bases, with 10 bases separating them. Here the CDR3 reads CASSQDGSGQETQYF. The CDR3 DNA sequence: TGTGCCAGCAGCCAAGACGGGTCGGGTCAAGAGACCCAGTACTTC.

There are a few counts of this clonotype. The rearrangement joins TRBV1 to TRBJ2-7. TRBV1 constitutes a pseudogene. This CDR3 contains 15 residues. DNA for the CDR3: TGCACCAGCAGCCAAGATCTCGCGGGAGCCCACGAGCAGTACTTC. Its translation: CTSSQDLAGAHEQYF.

The DNA of the CDR3 is TGTGCCAGCACCCCAGGCGGGGGAGGTGGAACCCAGTACTTC. Its protein is CASTPGGGGGTQYF. The chain links TRBV9 to TRBJ2-5; TRBD2 aligns across 7 bases. This CDR3 comprises 14 residues. With V trimmed by 6 bases and J by 8 bases, 13 bases remained unmatched. Germline CDR1 reads SGDLS; CDR2 reads YYNGEE.

The V call is TRBV6-5, the J call TRBJ1-1; a weak D match, TRBD1 (6 bases). Trimming shortened V by 4 bases and J by 5 bases, and 14 bases separated the two germline ends. CDR3 length: 14 amino acids. Looked up from germline, CDR1 is MNHEY and CDR2 is SVGAGI. CDR3 coding DNA: TGTGCCAGCAGTTTGGGAGCGGGGGCAACTGAAGCTTTCTTT. This translates into CASSLGAGATEAFF.

This clonotype was seen ten or more times. The rearrangement links TRBV29-1 to TRBJ2-7, with D hard to call. V was pared by 3 bases and J by 6 bases, with 9 bases between. The CDR3 loop spans 11 amino acids. Germline V gene lookup returns CDR1 SQVTM and CDR2 ANQGSEA. The CDR3 spells CSVERDGEQYF. The CDR3 bases are TGCAGCGTTGAGCGAGACGGCGAGCAGTACTTC.

This clonotype was counted at least ten times. The chain couples TRBV28 to TRBJ1-5; no clear D. Deletions cut 7 bases from V and 0 bases from J, with 10 bases between. Per germline, CDR1 MDHEN and CDR2 SYDVKM. The CDR3 is 14 amino acids. CDR3 sequence (DNA): TGTGCCAGCAATGGGTTATATAGCAATCAGCCCCAGCATTTT. Translation: CASNGLYSNQPQHF.

This clonotype was seen at least ten times. The chain is built from TRBV6-6 and TRBJ2-6; the D is unclear. V lost 10 bases and J lost 1, with 5 bases in between. CDR1 and CDR2 (germline): MNHNY, SVGAGI (reference sequence). This CDR3 region has 12 residues. This CDR3 is CATESGANVLTF. DNA of the CDR3: TGTGCCACCGAATCTGGGGCCAACGTCCTGACTTTC.

The V call is TRBV7-9, the J call TRBJ1-6; a weak D match, TRBD1 (6 bases). V lost 2 bases and J lost 9, with 14 bases in between. Germline-derived CDR1 and CDR2 are SEHNR and FQNEAQ (reference sequence). This CDR3 contains 15 residues. CDR3 DNA sequence: TGTGCCAGCAGCTTACCACAGGGAAATGGTTCACCCCTCCACTTT. It yields the protein CASSLPQGNGSPLHF. The variable domain in full, completed from reference TRBV7-9 and TRBJ1-6, reads DTGVSQNPRHKITKRGQNVTFRCDPISEHNRLYWYRQTLGQGPEFLTYFQNEAQLEKSRLLSDRFSAERPKGSFSTLEIQRTEQGDSAMYLCASSLPQGNGSPLHFGNGTRLTVT.

The chain links TRBV6-1 to TRBJ1-1; the D gene is possibly TRBD1 (5 bases). The V gene's germline CDR1 is MNHNS and CDR2 SASEGT. This CDR3 region has 11 residues. Trimming cost V 0 bases and J 11 bases, with 7 bases left between them. The DNA for the CDR3 is TGTGCCAGCAGTGAAGCGGGGCCGGCTTTCTTT. Protein product: CASSEAGPAFF.

This clonotype has at least ten counts. This chain connects TRBV29-1 to TRBJ1-1, with D possibly matching TRBD1 (5 bases). V was trimmed by 3 bases and J by 7 bases, leaving 12 bases between them. CDR3 size: 12 residues. Germline CDR1 and CDR2: SQVTM and ANQGSEA. CDR3 in amino acids: CSVERGGVEAFF. CDR3 bases: TGCAGCGTTGAGCGGGGGGGTGTTGAAGCTTTCTTT. Together with reference TRBV29-1 and TRBJ1-1, the CDR3 gives the full variable domain: SAVISQKPSRDICQRGTSLTIQCQVDSQVTMMFWYRQQPGQSLTLIATANQGSEATYESGFVIDKFPISRPNLTFSTLTVSNMSPEDSSIYLCSVERGGVEAFFGQGTRLTVV.

CDR3 bases: TGTGCCAGCAGACATCTAAATACCTACGAGCAGTACTTC. Encoded protein: CASRHLNTYEQYF. J is TRBJ2-7 and V is TRBV27; D is unclear. The CDR3 is 13 amino acids. Germline values: CDR1 MNHEY, CDR2 SMNVEV (reference sequence). V lost 6 bases, J lost 2 bases, and 11 bases lay in between.

This clonotype was picked up a small number of times. This chain uses TRBV4-1 with TRBJ1-2; D possibly corresponds to TRBD1 (5 bases). CDR3 size: 15 residues. Germline V gene lookup returns CDR1 MGHRA and CDR2 YSYEKL. Trimming left V 0 bases short and J 6 bases short, with 14 bases between. The chain's CDR3 is CASSQDGRAGDGYTF. The CDR3 DNA follows: TGCGCCAGCAGCCAAGATGGCAGGGCGGGAGATGGCTACACCTTC.

At least ten counts were recorded for this clonotype. The chain has TRBV13 and TRBJ1-1; possibly TRBD1 for D (6 bases). V lost 5 bases and J lost 7, with 14 bases in between. Germline V gene lookup returns CDR1 PRHDT and CDR2 FYEKMQ (reference sequence). The CDR3 is 13 residues long. The CDR3 nucleotides read TGTGCCAGCAGCCCGACCCGGACAGTTGAAGCTTTCTTT. It encodes CASSPTRTVEAFF.